The T cell receptor (beta chain) under discussion was sequenced for a study of radiation and T cells in renal cell carcinoma. Time point given: blood 2 weeks post-SBRT. Treatment here: 15 Gy SBRT to primary tumor, nephrectomy 4 weeks later. The tumor was a clear cell renal cell carcinoma. Per germline, CDR1 MGHRA and CDR2 YSYEKL. CDR3 length equals 15 residues. V was shortened by 4 bases and J by 0 bases, with 7 bases between the two germline ends. Clones were sequenced by immunoSEQ multiplex PCR, and TCRdb holds only the in-frame ones, with some missing. The repertoire includes roughly 130,000 clones, more than 75% of them detected once, and around 6% sits in the top ten.

The material sequenced was blood, taken from a patient whose treatment included radiotherapy and nephrectomy. This chain uses TRBV4-1 with TRBJ2-6; D remains unclear. The receptor was isolated from a woman aged 70-85 years with renal cell carcinoma. This CDR3 is CASSRISSGANVLTF. Written as DNA, the CDR3 is TGCGCCAGCAGCCGCATCTCCTCTGGGGCCAACGTCCTGACTTTC.